Listed below are T cell receptor beta chains from one sample, sequenced in a study of T cell responses to AZD1222 COVID-19 vaccine. Sequencing used immunoSEQ multiplex PCR; TCRdb keeps in-frame clones, though not all of them. The repertoire holds around 70,000 clones, with approximately 90% as singletons. Here the sequenced sample was peripheral blood, taken 28 days after the second AZD1222 dose. All receptors derive from an adult who received the AZD1222 COVID-19 vaccine. Each CDR3 is given with its conserved first and last residue. Fields, in order: J gene, V gene, CDR3 length, D gene, clone size, CDR3 DNA, CDR3 protein. A D gene is named only where the DNA matches it firmly. Size values are once, few and many counts, or a class for expanded clones, and some rows have none.

>TRBJ1-4|TRBV9|16|NA|NA
TGTGCCAGCAGCGTAGGCGCCACAGCAACTAATGAAAAACTGTTTTTT
CASSVGATATNEKLFF
>TRBJ2-1|TRBV6-5|16|NA|once
TGTGCCAGCAGTTACTCGGTAGGGCCCATTGGAAATGAGCAGTTCTTC
CASSYSVGPIGNEQFF
>TRBJ1-2|TRBV7-8|13|TRBD1|once
TGTGCCAGCAGCTCGGGACAGGGCCGAGGCTACACCTTC
CASSSGQGRGYTF
>TRBJ1-1|TRBV5-5|15|NA|NA
TGTGCCAGCAGCTTGGCCCTGACAGTTAACACTGAAGCTTTCTTT
CASSLALTVNTEAFF
>TRBJ1-6|TRBV19|14|NA|NA
TGTGCCAGTAGTATTGTGACAGGAGGTTCACCCCTCCACTTT
CASSIVTGGSPLHF
>TRBJ2-3|TRBV3-1/TRBV3-2|16|TRBD2|once
TGTGCCAGCAGCCTCCGGGGGACTAGCCCCACAGATACGCAGTATTTT
CASSLRGTSPTDTQYF
>TRBJ1-5|TRBV12-3/TRBV12-4|13|NA|NA
TGTGCCAGCAGCTCGACGGGCGCCGGGCCCCAGCATTTT
CASSSTGAGPQHF
>TRBJ2-3|TRBV24-1|14|TRBD1|NA
TGTGCCACCAGTGACCCCGGACAGGCGGATACGCAGTATTTT
CATSDPGQADTQYF
>TRBJ2-7|TRBV6-5|14|TRBD1|NA
TGTGCCAGCAACCAACACACAGGGGCGCGAGAGCAGTACTTC
CASNQHTGAREQYF
>TRBJ1-1|TRBV7-2|16|NA|NA
TGTGCCAGCAGCTTAGTCGCCCGGCAGGGTGGGACTGAAGCTTTCTTT
CASSLVARQGGTEAFF
>TRBJ1-5|TRBV7-9|15|TRBD1|NA
TGTGCCAGCAGCTTTGGACAGGGGTATAATCAGCCCCAGCATTTT
CASSFGQGYNQPQHF
>TRBJ1-2|TRBV27|13|NA|once
TGTGCCAGCAGTTTGAAGGGGCACTATGGCTACACCTTC
CASSLKGHYGYTF
>TRBJ1-1|TRBV29-1|14|TRBD1|NA
TGCAGCGTTGCCCTAGGACAGGGGACGACTGAAGCTTTCTTT
CSVALGQGTTEAFF
>TRBJ2-4|TRBV24-1|15|TRBD2|few
TGTGCCACCAGATCGGGGGGGGACGGCAAAAACATTCAGTACTTC
CATRSGGDGKNIQYF
>TRBJ2-3|TRBV11-2|16|NA|NA
TGTGCCAGCAGGTTAGGGAGATCGGGGGTTGCAGATACGCAGTATTTT
CASRLGRSGVADTQYF